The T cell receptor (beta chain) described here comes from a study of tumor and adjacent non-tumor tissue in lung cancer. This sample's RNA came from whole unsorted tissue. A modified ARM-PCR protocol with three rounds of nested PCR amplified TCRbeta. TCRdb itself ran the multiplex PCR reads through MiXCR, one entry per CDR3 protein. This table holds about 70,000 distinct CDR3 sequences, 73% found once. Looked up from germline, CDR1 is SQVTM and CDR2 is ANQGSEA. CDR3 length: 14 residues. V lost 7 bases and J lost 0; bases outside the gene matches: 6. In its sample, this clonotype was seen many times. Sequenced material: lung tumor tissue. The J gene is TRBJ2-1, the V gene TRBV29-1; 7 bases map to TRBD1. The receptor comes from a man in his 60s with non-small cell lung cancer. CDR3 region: CSADRDSSYNEQFF. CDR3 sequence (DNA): TGCAGCGCTGACCGGGACAGCTCCTACAATGAGCAGTTCTTC.